Listed here are 22 T cell receptor delta chains from one sample, sequenced in a study of γδ T cells in repeated Plasmodium falciparum infection. Bulk repertoires came from Vgamma9/Vdelta2+ or Vdelta2-negative gammadelta T cells flow-sorted from PBMC. TCRdb ran CATT on the multiplex PCR reads. The table shows roughly 90,000 delta-chain clones, with almost 1.5% occurring only once. The specimen was gamma-delta T cells from blood. The receptors stem from a pool of human donors (malaria-infected and uninfected, not separated).

This clone was detected only a few times. The protein held in TCRdb is that of a much larger clone and does not match this DNA's translation at residue 11, likely because of a read error; the protein shown is translated from the DNA. This chain links TRDV1 with TRDJ1; weak D call: TRDD3 (5 bases). With 2 bases removed from V and 0 bases from J, the gap between germline ends came to 19 bases. This CDR3 is built from 18 residues. The V gene's germline CDR1 is TSWWSYY and CDR2 QGS. The DNA of the CDR3 is TGTGCTCTTGGGGAAGTGGGAGGGATCCCAGCCTACACCGATAAACTCATCTTT. Residues: CALGEVGGIPAYTDKLIF.

The table lists this clone with many counts. This sequence is one base from a far larger clone and is likely a read error. The chain couples TRDV2 to TRDJ1; 8 bases line up with TRDD3. V shed 0 bases, J shed 3 bases, and the junction held 11 bases outside the gene matches. Germline CDR1 is GEAIGNYY and CDR2 is EKD. The CDR3 is 17 residues long. The CDR3 DNA sequence: TGTGCCTGTGACACCCTCCAGGGGATACCTTACGCCGATAAACTCATCTTT. Translating gives CACDTLQGIPYADKLIF.

This clone was recorded a few times. With only one base between it and a far larger clone, this is likely a read error. Other DNA sequences from this sample encode an identical CDR3 as well. The J gene is TRDJ1, the V gene TRDV1; D is possibly TRDD2 (5 bases). The germline CDR1 and CDR2 sequences are TSWWSYY and QGS. The CDR3 has 12 amino acids. In DNA, the CDR3 is TGTGCGCTCCTCCTTCACACCGATAAACTCATCTTT. It specifies CALLLHTDKLIF.

With respect to this clone: A read error likely explains why the TCRdb protein, taken from a much larger clone, differs from this DNA's translation at residue 17; the protein shown is translated from the DNA. For the CDR3, the DNA is TGTGCTCTTGGGGATCTGGACGGTACTGGGGGATACGTCATATACACCGGTAAACTCATCTTT. Protein: CALGDLDGTGGYVIYTGKLIF. The chain links TRDV1 to TRDJ1, with TRDD3 identical over 13 bases. As TCRdb names no J gene, one was assigned here on the basis of a DNA match to germline. Per the germline V gene, CDR1 is TSWWSYY and CDR2 is QGS. The CDR3 totals 21 residues.

This clone was counted between two and nine times. The likely explanation is a read error, given a far larger clone one base away. This same CDR3 is encoded by further DNA sequences in the sample. This sequence joins TRDV3 and TRDJ1, with D possibly being TRDD2 (6 bases). No J gene was available from TCRdb, and it was assigned here by a germline match of the DNA. Germline CDR1 and CDR2: TVYSNPD and GDNSRS (reference sequence). Trimming pared 2 bases from V and 5 bases from J, leaving 21 bases between. The CDR3 runs to 15 residues. The CDR3 spells CAFYTPTVRTDKLIF. CDR3 DNA sequence: TGTGCCTTTTATACTCCTACCGTACGCACTGATAAACTCATCTTT.

This clone was seen more than once but under ten times. The TCRdb protein, from a much larger clone, departs from this DNA's translation at residue 7, likely by read error; the protein shown derives from the DNA. This sequence joins TRDV2 and TRDJ1, with TRDD3 matching over 10 bases. J gave up 1 base and V 0 bases, and 10 bases lay outside the gene matches. The CDR3 consists of 18 residues. The germline V gene has CDR1 GEAIGNYY and CDR2 EKD. CDR3 protein: CACDTLPGDTMSTDKLIF. CDR3 sequence (DNA): TGTGCCTGTGACACCTTACCGGGGGATACGATGAGCACCGATAAACTCATCTTT.

This clone has only a few counts. For this DNA, TCRdb reports the protein of a much larger clone, which diverges at residue 8, most likely from a read error; the protein presented here is translated directly from the DNA. V gene TRDV1 combines with J gene TRDJ1; TRDD3 matches 8 bases. Germline values: CDR1 TSWWSYY, CDR2 QGS. The V gene end was trimmed by 3 bases and the J gene end by 1 base; junction bases not matched to a gene: 16. The CDR3 loop spans 19 amino acids. In DNA form, the CDR3 reads TGTGCTCTTGGGGACCCAAATGGCGCTGGGGGACCAGGCACCGATAAACTCATCTTT. Translated, it gives CALGDPNGAGGPGTDKLIF.

With regard to this clone: This DNA's translation differs at residue 19 from TCRdb's protein, which comes from a much larger clone; a read error is likely, and the protein shown is translated from the DNA. The J segment was not called; the V segment is TRDV2; the table's D call, TRDD3, was not checked against the DNA. Germline-derived CDR1 and CDR2 are GEAIGNYY and EKD. The CDR3 loop spans 21 amino acids. CDR3 residues: CACDTVPGAGGGTGSTDKPIF. The DNA for the CDR3 is TGTGCCTGTGACACCGTTCCCGGTGCTGGGGGAGGAACGGGTAGCACCGATAAACCCATCTTT.

This clone was seen more than once but under ten times. TCRdb records a much larger clone's protein for this DNA, with a difference at residue 11 that likely arises from a read error; the protein given is the translation of the DNA. The chain employs TRDV1 and TRDJ1; D not certain. V lost 6 bases to trimming and J lost 2 bases, with 28 bases between them. The V gene's germline CDR1 is TSWWSYY and CDR2 QGS. This CDR3 spans 19 amino acids. CDR3 in DNA: TGTGCTCTTGGAGCCGGAGGAATCCCGTGGTTACTCCGAACCGATAAACTCATCTTT. It yields the protein CALGAGGIPWLLRTDKLIF.

About this clone: This likely reflects a read error, since a far larger clone is one base away. The same CDR3 can be traced to other DNA sequences in this sample. V usage is TRDV2 and J usage is TRDJ1; the match to TRDD3 covers 9 bases. CDR3 size: 15 residues. CDR1 is GEAIGNYY, CDR2 EKD, per germline. This chain's CDR3 is CACDLLGDGTDKLIF. In nucleotides, the CDR3 is TGTGCCTGTGACCTCCTGGGGGATGGGACCGATAAGCTCATCTTT.

As concerns this clone: A far larger clone lies a single base away; this is likely a read error. This sample also contains other DNA sequences that code for the same CDR3. This chain joins TRDV1 and TRDJ1; 9 nucleotides line up with TRDD3. TCRdb records no J gene; here it was assigned by comparing the DNA to germline. This CDR3 is 20 amino acids long. Germline CDR1 reads TSWWSYY; CDR2 reads QGS. In DNA form, the CDR3 reads TGTGCTCTCGGGGAAACCCGGTATTGGGGGATATATTCCCATACCGATAAACTCATCTTT. Its translation is CALGETRYWGIYSHTDKLIF.

Note on this clone: The translation of this DNA and the TCRdb protein of a much larger clone differ at residue 11, probably owing to a read error; the protein shown here is translated from the DNA. The chain carries TRDV1 and TRDJ1; 12 bases map to TRDD3. TCRdb carries no J gene annotation; the J gene was assigned here by matching the DNA with germline. The CDR3 extends over 22 amino acids. Germline CDR1 and CDR2: TSWWSYY and QGS. Trimming cost V 2 bases and J 1 base; bases outside gene matches: 20. The CDR3 spells CALGEDRRSLCWGIRLTDKLIF. Written as DNA, the CDR3 is TGTGCTCTTGGGGAAGATCGACGCTCCCTGTGCTGGGGGATACGCCTCACCGATAAACTCATCTTT.

This clone showed up many times. This rearrangement joins TRDV1 to TRDJ1, with TRDD3 matching over 11 bases. Germline values: CDR1 TSWWSYY, CDR2 QGS. The junction had 14 bases not matched to a gene; V was cut back by 4 bases and J by 1 base. The CDR3 consists of 19 residues. The CDR3 here is CALGASPGWGILGTDKLIF. In DNA form, the CDR3 reads TGTGCTCTTGGGGCTTCCCCCGGCTGGGGGATACTGGGCACCGATAAACTCATCTTT.

This clone was seen only a few times. A much larger clone sits a single nucleotide away, making a read error possible. Other DNA sequences from this sample encode an identical CDR3 as well. The chain recombines TRDV1 with TRDJ1; TRDD2 aligns across 7 bases. V lost 3 bases, J lost 3 bases, and 19 bases stayed unmatched. Germline V gene lookup returns CDR1 TSWWSYY and CDR2 QGS. The CDR3 totals 19 residues. CDR3: CALGDTTPFLPWEPDKLIF. For the CDR3, the DNA is TGTGCTCTTGGGGACACCACGCCCTTCCTCCCCTGGGAACCCGATAAACTCATCTTT.

On this clone itself: A far larger clone is just one base off, so this is likely a read error. Other DNA sequences in this sample translate to the same CDR3. The chain has TRDV1 and TRDJ1; 9 bases align to TRDD2. TCRdb gives no J gene; it was assigned here by matching the DNA to germline. Per germline, CDR1 TSWWSYY and CDR2 QGS. This CDR3 comprises 19 residues. The CDR3: CALGDPPSYWGSYTDKLIF. The CDR3, as DNA: TGTGCTCTCGGGGACCCTCCTTCCTACTGGGGATCGTACACCGATAAACTCATCTTT.

This clone was seen a few times. TCRdb has a much larger clone's protein, which differs at residue 16 from the translation of this DNA, likely because of a read error; what is shown is the protein translated from the DNA. V gene TRDV2 combines with J gene TRDJ1; TRDD3 agrees at 9 bases. The J gene, left out of TCRdb, was set here by checking the DNA against germline. V trimming: 1 base; J trimming: 3 bases; junction bases outside the gene matches: 23. Germline lookup yields CDR1 GEAIGNYY and CDR2 EKD. The CDR3 sequence is 21 residues long. The DNA for the CDR3 is TGTGCCTGTGACACACTTCGGGGGGATACCCCACCCCTAACGTACGCCGATAAACTCATCTTT. Translated, it gives CACDTLRGDTPPLTYADKLIF.

A word on this clone: The mismatch at residue 14 between this DNA's translation and the TCRdb protein of a much larger clone likely reflects a read error; the protein shown is translated from the DNA. The chain employs TRDV2 and TRDJ1, with TRDD3 identical over 9 bases. The J gene, missing from TCRdb, was assigned here through DNA to germline matching. The V segment lost 0 bases and the J segment 10 bases; nucleotides outside the gene matches: 26. Germline CDR1 GEAIGNYY, CDR2 EKD. CDR3 size: 20 residues. Here the CDR3 reads CACDTVWRGEMGDMGPGLIF. The CDR3 bases are TGTGCCTGTGACACCGTATGGCGCGGGGAAATGGGGGATATGGGACCTGGACTCATCTTT.

This clone was seen repeatedly, ten times or more. J is TRDJ2 and V is TRDV2; 9 bases are shared with TRDD3. The germline gives CDR1 GEAIGNYY, CDR2 EKD. This CDR3 has 18 amino acids. V was pared by 1 base and J by 4 bases, with 12 bases of the junction left unmatched. DNA of the CDR3: TGTGCCTGTGACACGAATACTGGGGGAGTCTGTGGGACAGCACAACTCTTCTTT. Its translation: CACDTNTGGVCGTAQLFF.

A few counts support this clone. The amino acid sequence in TCRdb belongs to a much larger clone and departs from this DNA's translation at residue 4, likely a sequencing read error; the sequence shown is translated from the DNA. CDR3 sequence: CALWEARRLGDPWYTDKLIF. In DNA form, the CDR3 reads TGTGCTCTTTGGGAGGCTAGGAGGCTGGGGGATCCTTGGTACACCGATAAACTCATCTTT. V gene TRDV1 combines with J gene TRDJ1; TRDD3 matches at 9 bases. Here the J gene was assigned by germline matching of the DNA, as TCRdb has none. In germline, CDR1 is TSWWSYY, CDR2 QGS. The CDR3 covers 20 residues.

There are a few counts of this clone. The protein TCRdb gives is from a much larger clone and does not agree with this DNA's translation at residue 5, likely a read error; the protein shown here comes from the DNA. The chain carries TRDV1 and TRDJ1, with 9 positions matching TRDD3. TCRdb gives no J gene; it was assigned here by matching the DNA to germline. With 5 bases clipped from V and 0 bases from J, the junction kept 28 bases outside the gene matches. Germline-derived CDR1 and CDR2 are TSWWSYY and QGS. This CDR3 region has 23 residues. The DNA of the CDR3 is TGTGCTCTTGGGAAACCCTTCCGAACCCTCCTCCCTTTACTGGGGGAGTACACCGATAAACTCATCTTT. It translates to CALGKPFRTLLPLLGEYTDKLIF.

As concerns this clone: The protein that TCRdb holds for this DNA derives from a much larger clone and differs from the translated DNA at residue 4, which likely indicates a read error; the protein shown here is translated from the DNA. The gene calls are TRDV2 and TRDJ1; perhaps TRDD3 as D (6 bases). This CDR3 comprises 22 residues. CDR1 and CDR2 from the germline V gene are GEAIGNYY and EKD. The V end was cut by 5 bases, the J end by 2 bases, with 38 bases between. DNA for the CDR3: TGTGCCTGTGGCCCCAGGGCCCCTTATGGGGGGAAAGAGCCACCGAGGACCGATAAACTCATCTTT. Amino acid sequence: CACGPRAPYGGKEPPRTDKLIF.

Concerning this clone itself: This DNA's translation and the protein TCRdb lists, from a much larger clone, do not match at residue 10, likely due to a read error; the protein shown is translated from the DNA. This sample also contains other DNA sequences that code for the same CDR3. CDR3 nucleotide sequence: TGTGCCTGTGACACCCTTACTGGGGGATCATACACCGATAAACTCATCTTT. It yields the protein CACDTLTGGSYTDKLIF. This chain connects TRDV2 to TRDJ1; 10 nucleotides align to TRDD3. After removal of 0 bases from V and 0 bases from J, the junction contained 6 bases not matched to a gene. Looked up from germline, CDR1 is GEAIGNYY and CDR2 is EKD. The CDR3 is made up of 17 amino acids.